The 6 T cell receptor beta chains reported below all come from one sample, sequenced in a study of cytomegalovirus exposure and HLA in healthy donors. PCR amplification relied on 60 Vbeta primers (plus 13 Jbeta primers). TCRdb's table, derived via immunoSEQ multiplex PCR, lists solely in-frame clones and lacks some. This table has 150,000 to 200,000 clones, almost 80% appearing once. The sample taken for sequencing was PBMCs. The receptor set was obtained from a man aged 35 to 55 in good health and CMV-seropositive.

This clone was counted only a few times. V and J are TRBV7-2 and TRBJ1-5, with 8 nucleotides matching TRBD1. J lost 6 bases, V lost 5 bases, and 9 bases had no gene match. Per the germline V gene, CDR1 is SGHTA and CDR2 is FQGNSA. This CDR3 has 15 residues. CDR3 residues: CASSPGQAYSQPQHF. The CDR3 nucleotides read TGTGCCAGCAGCCCGGGACAGGCTTACAGTCAGCCCCAGCATTTT.

This clone turned up a few times. This rearrangement joins TRBV6-5 to TRBJ2-1, with 10 bases that match TRBD2. The CDR3 runs to 14 residues. The germline gives CDR1 MNHEY, CDR2 SVGAGI. Trimming took 5 bases from V and 10 from J; bases not matched to a gene: 8. CDR3 protein: CASSRSLAGVEQFF. The CDR3 DNA reads as TGTGCCAGCAGTAGAAGTCTAGCGGGAGTGGAGCAGTTCTTC.

The chain has TRBV5-1 and TRBJ1-1; the D is unclear. With 0 bases removed from V and 3 bases from J, the gap between germline ends came to 12 bases. Germline CDR1 and CDR2: SGHRS and YFSETQ. This CDR3 is built from 15 residues. The DNA for the CDR3 is TGCGCCAGCAGCTTGGCGCTGGGCTGGGACACTGAAGCTTTCTTT. Translation gives CASSLALGWDTEAFF.

This chain links TRBV20-1 with TRBJ2-5; 7 bases are shared with TRBD2. Germline V lookup: CDR1 DFQATT, CDR2 SNEGSKA (reference sequence). This CDR3 has 11 amino acids. Here the CDR3 DNA reads TGCAGCTGGGCTAGCGGAGAGACCCAGTACTTC. Protein product: CSWASGETQYF.

V and J are TRBV7-9 and TRBJ1-4; 7 bases are a match to TRBD1. V lost 2 bases, J lost 3 bases, and 3 bases stayed unmatched. This CDR3 comprises 15 residues. Germline CDR1 is SEHNR and CDR2 is FQNEAQ (reference sequence). The CDR3 DNA reads TGTGCCAGCAGCTTAACGGGACAGTCTAATGAAAAACTGTTTTTT. Protein product: CASSLTGQSNEKLFF. The complete variable domain, with remaining parts taken from reference TRBV7-9 and TRBJ1-4, reads DTGVSQNPRHKITKRGQNVTFRCDPISEHNRLYWYRQTLGQGPEFLTYFQNEAQLEKSRLLSDRFSAERPKGSFSTLEIQRTEQGDSAMYLCASSLTGQSNEKLFFGSGTQLSVL.

This clone has just one count. The chain joins TRBV5-1 to TRBJ1-5; TRBD1 is a possible D gene (5 bases). Germline V lookup: CDR1 SGHRS, CDR2 YFSETQ. The CDR3 covers 15 residues. The ends were cut back, 0 bases at V and 3 bases at J, with 10 bases in the middle. CDR3 sequence reads: CASSLVGGDNQPQHF. The CDR3 nucleotides are TGCGCCAGCAGCTTGGTTGGGGGGGACAATCAGCCCCAGCATTTT.